This T cell receptor (beta chain) was found in a study of blood T cell repertoires in COVID-19. Study overall: Samples came from the United States, Italy and Spain, spanning acute and convalescent COVID-19. T cells, B-cell-depleted T cells, or PBMCs supplied cDNA or gDNA.

Authors' analysis steps: From reference gene primer amplification, estimates of nucleated cell counts were derived. TCRdb's copy holds only in-frame clones and misses some; the assay was immunoSEQ multiplex PCR. V and J calls and clone size are copied from that table; D and trimming were computed from the DNA. Among fewer than 65,000 clones listed, roughly 87% were seen once. V dropped 0 bases and J dropped 7 bases, with 9 bases sitting between them. The CDR3 length is 13 residues. The germline gives CDR1 SGHRS, CDR2 YFSETQ. The V call is TRBV5-1, the J call TRBJ2-3; D unclear. The specimen was peripheral blood. The clonotype comes from a man in his sixties with acute or convalescent COVID-19. CDR3: CASSLESLYTQYF. CDR3 DNA: TGCGCCAGCAGCTTGGAGAGCCTTTATACGCAGTATTTT.